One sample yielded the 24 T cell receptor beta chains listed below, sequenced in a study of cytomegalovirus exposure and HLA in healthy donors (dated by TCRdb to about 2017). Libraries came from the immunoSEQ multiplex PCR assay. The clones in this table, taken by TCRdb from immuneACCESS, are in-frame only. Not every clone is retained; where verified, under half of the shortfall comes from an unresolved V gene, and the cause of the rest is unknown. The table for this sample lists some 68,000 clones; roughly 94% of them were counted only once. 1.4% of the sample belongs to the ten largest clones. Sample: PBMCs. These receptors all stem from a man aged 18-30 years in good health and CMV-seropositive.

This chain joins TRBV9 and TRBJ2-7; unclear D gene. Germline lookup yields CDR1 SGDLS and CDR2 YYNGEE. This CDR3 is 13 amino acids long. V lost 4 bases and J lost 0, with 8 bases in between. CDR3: CASSPTSSYEQYF. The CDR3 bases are TGTGCCAGCAGCCCAACGAGCTCCTACGAGCAGTACTTC.

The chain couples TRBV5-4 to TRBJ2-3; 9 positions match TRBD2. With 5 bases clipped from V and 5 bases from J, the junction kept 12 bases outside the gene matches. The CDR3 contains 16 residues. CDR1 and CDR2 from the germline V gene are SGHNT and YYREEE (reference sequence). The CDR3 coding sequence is TGTGCCAGCAGTTCCCCTACTAGCGGGTCGGTAGATACGCAGTATTTT. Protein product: CASSSPTSGSVDTQYF.

The CDR3 DNA is TGTGCCAGCAGGGAAGGCGGGGGATTGAACTACACCTTC. Translation gives CASREGGGLNYTF. The genes are TRBV27 and TRBJ1-2; possible D gene TRBD1, 5 bases. CDR3 length equals 13 residues. Germline V CDR1 and CDR2: MNHEY, SMNVEV (reference sequence). V lost 6 bases to trimming and J lost 10 bases, with 18 bases between them.

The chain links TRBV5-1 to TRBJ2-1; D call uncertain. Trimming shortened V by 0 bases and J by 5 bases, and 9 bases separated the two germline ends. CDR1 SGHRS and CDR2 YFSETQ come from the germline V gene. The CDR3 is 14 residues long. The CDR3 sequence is CASSLVGANNEQFF. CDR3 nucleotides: TGCGCCAGCAGCTTGGTCGGAGCAAACAATGAGCAGTTCTTC.

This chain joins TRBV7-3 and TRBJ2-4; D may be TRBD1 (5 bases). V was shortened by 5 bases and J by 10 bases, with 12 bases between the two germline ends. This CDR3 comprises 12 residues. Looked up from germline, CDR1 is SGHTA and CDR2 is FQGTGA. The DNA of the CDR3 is TGTGCCAGCAGCGCAGGTGACAGTATTCAGTACTTC. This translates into CASSAGDSIQYF.

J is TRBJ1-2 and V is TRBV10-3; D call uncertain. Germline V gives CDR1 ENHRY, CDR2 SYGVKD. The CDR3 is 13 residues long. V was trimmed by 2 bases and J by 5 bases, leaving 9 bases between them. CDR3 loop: CAISEGNSYGYTF. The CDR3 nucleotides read TGTGCCATCAGTGAGGGAAACAGTTATGGCTACACCTTC.

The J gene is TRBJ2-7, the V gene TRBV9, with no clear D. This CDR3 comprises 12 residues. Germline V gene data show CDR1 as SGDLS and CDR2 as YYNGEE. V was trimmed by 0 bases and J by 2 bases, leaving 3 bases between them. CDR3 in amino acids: CASSVAAYEQYF. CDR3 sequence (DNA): TGTGCCAGCAGCGTAGCCGCCTACGAGCAGTACTTC.

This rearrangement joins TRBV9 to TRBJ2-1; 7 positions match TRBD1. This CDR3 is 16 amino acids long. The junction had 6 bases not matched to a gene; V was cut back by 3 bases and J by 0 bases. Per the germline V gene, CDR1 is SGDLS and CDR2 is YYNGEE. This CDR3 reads CASSAGGWSSYNEQFF. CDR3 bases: TGTGCCAGCAGCGCAGGGGGATGGAGCTCCTACAATGAGCAGTTCTTC. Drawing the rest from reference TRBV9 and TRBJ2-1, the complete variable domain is DSGVTQTPKHLITATGQRVTLRCSPRSGDLSVYWYQQSLDQGLQFLIQYYNGEERAKGNILERFSAQQFPDLHSELNLSSLELGDSALYFCASSAGGWSSYNEQFFGPGTRLTVL.

The chain's CDR3 is CASGHPNTEAFF. The CDR3 DNA follows: TGTGCCAGCGGACACCCGAACACTGAAGCTTTCTTT. The chain is built from TRBV6-5 and TRBJ1-1, with D tentatively TRBD1 (5 bases). The germline V and J ends were trimmed by 8 bases and 1 base, with 8 bases remaining between them. Germline loops: CDR1 MNHEY, CDR2 SVGAGI. The CDR3 is 12 amino acids.

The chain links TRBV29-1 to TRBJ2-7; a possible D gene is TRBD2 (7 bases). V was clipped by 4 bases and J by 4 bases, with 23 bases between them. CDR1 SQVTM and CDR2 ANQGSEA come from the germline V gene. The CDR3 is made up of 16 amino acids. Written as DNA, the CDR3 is TGCAGCGTTGGTGTGCGCGCGCGGGGGCCGGCATACGAGCAGTACTTC. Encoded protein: CSVGVRARGPAYEQYF.

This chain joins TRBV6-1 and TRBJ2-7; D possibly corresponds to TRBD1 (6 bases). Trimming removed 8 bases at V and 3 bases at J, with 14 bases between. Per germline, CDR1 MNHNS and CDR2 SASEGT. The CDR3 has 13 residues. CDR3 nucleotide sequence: TGTGCCAGCCGCCGGGACAAGAACTACGAGCAGTACTTC. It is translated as CASRRDKNYEQYF.

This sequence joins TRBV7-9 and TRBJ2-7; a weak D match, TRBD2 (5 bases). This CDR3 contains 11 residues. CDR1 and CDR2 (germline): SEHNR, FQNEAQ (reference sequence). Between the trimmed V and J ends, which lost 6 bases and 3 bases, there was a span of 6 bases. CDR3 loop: CASSSVYEQYF. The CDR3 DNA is TGTGCCAGCAGTAGCGTCTACGAGCAGTACTTC. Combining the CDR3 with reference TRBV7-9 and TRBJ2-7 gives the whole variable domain DTGVSQNPRHKITKRGQNVTFRCDPISEHNRLYWYRQTLGQGPEFLTYFQNEAQLEKSRLLSDRFSAERPKGSFSTLEIQRTEQGDSAMYLCASSSVYEQYFGPGTRLTVT.

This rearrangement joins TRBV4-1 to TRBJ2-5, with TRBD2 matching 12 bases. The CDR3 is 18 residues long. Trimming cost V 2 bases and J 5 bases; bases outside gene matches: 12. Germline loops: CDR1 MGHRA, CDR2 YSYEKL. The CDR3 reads CASSQLTSGGPPGETQYF. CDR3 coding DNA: TGCGCCAGCAGCCAACTGACTAGCGGGGGCCCTCCAGGGGAGACCCAGTACTTC.

CDR3 sequence reads: CASSPSGESTDTQYF. CDR3 nucleotide sequence: TGTGCCAGCAGCCCTAGCGGAGAGAGCACAGATACGCAGTATTTT. The genes are TRBV6-5 and TRBJ2-3; 7 bases line up with TRBD2. Per the germline V gene, CDR1 is MNHEY and CDR2 is SVGAGI. Trimming took 6 bases from V and 0 from J; bases not matched to a gene: 6. The CDR3 loop spans 15 amino acids.

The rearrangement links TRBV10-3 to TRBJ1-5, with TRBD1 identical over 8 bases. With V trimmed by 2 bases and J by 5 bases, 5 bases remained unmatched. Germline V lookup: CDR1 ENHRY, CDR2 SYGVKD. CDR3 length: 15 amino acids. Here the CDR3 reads CAISEGQGKDQPQHF. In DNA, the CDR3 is TGTGCCATCAGTGAGGGACAGGGTAAGGATCAGCCCCAGCATTTT.

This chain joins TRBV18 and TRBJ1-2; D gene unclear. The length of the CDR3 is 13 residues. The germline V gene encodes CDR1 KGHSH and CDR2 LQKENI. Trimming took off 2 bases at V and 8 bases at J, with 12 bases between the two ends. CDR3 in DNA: TGTGCCAGCTCACCAGAAGAAGGGAGAGGCTACACCTTC. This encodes CASSPEEGRGYTF.

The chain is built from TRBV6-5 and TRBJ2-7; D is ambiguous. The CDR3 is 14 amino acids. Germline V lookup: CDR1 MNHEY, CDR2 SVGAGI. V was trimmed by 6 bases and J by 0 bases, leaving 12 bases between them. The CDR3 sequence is CASSPRSGSYEQYF. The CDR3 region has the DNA TGTGCCAGCAGCCCTCGATCGGGCTCCTACGAGCAGTACTTC.

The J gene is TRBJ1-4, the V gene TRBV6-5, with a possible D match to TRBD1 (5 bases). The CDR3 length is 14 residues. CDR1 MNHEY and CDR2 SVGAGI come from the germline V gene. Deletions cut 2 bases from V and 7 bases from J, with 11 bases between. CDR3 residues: CASSYGQGTEKLFF. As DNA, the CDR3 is TGTGCCAGCAGTTACGGTCAGGGTACTGAAAAACTGTTTTTT.

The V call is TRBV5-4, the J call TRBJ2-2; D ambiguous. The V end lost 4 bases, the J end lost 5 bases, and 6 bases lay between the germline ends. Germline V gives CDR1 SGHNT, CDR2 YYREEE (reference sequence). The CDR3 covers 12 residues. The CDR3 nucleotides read TGTGCCAGCAGCGTAGAGACCGGGGAGCTGTTTTTT. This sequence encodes CASSVETGELFF.

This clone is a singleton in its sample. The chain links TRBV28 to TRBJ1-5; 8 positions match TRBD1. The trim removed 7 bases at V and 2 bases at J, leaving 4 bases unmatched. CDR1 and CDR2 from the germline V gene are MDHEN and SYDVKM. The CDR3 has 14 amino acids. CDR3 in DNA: TGTGCCAGCACGTCAGGGGGCGGCAATCAGCCCCAGCATTTT. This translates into CASTSGGGNQPQHF.

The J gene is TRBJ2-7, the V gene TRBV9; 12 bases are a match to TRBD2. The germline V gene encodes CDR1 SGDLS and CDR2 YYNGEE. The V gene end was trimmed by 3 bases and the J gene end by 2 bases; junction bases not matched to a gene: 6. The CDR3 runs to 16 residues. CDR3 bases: TGTGCCAGCAGCGAAGGGACTAGCGGGTTCGCCTACGAGCAGTACTTC. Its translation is CASSEGTSGFAYEQYF.

This chain's CDR3 is CASKASENTGELFF. The CDR3 DNA follows: TGTGCCAGCAAGGCTAGCGAGAACACCGGGGAGCTGTTTTTT. The V call is TRBV11-1, the J call TRBJ2-2, with TRBD2 as a possible D gene (6 bases). In germline, CDR1 is SGHAT, CDR2 FQDESV (reference sequence). The germline V and J ends were trimmed by 7 bases and 1 base, with 10 bases remaining between them. The CDR3 runs 14 residues.

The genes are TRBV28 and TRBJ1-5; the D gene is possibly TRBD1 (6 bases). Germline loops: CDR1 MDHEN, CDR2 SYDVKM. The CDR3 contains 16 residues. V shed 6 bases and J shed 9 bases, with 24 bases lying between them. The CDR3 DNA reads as TGTGCCAGCAGACCAATACAGGGATCAGTAGATTGGCCCCAGCATTTT. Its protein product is CASRPIQGSVDWPQHF.

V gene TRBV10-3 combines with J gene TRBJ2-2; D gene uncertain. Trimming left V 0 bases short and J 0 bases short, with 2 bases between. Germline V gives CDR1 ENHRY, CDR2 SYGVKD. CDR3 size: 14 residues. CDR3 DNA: TGTGCCATCAGTGAGTCCTCGAACACCGGGGAGCTGTTTTTT. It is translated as CAISESSNTGELFF.